The next 25 T cell receptor beta chains were all read from a single sample in a study of identical twins. One entry per CDR3 protein, called by TCRdb with MiXCR from the 5' RACE reads. The table includes 200,000 to 250,000 distinct CDR3 sequences, over 5% detected once. The sample was also linked to a second study, of T cells expressing NK-cell markers.

The sample taken for sequencing was CD8+ T cells sorted from blood. These receptors were collected from a woman aged 18-29 years in good health.

CDR3 bases: TGTGCCAGCAGCCCTCAAGGGGTCTACAATGAGCAGTTCTTC. Translated, it gives CASSPQGVYNEQFF. The rearrangement uses TRBV5-4 and TRBJ2-1; tentatively, D is TRBD1 (5 bases). Trimming shortened V by 4 bases and J by 3 bases, and 11 bases separated the two germline ends. Germline CDR1 reads SGHNT; CDR2 reads YYREEE (reference sequence). This CDR3 has 14 amino acids.

For the CDR3, the DNA is TGTGCCAGCAGTTTATCGGCAGGGGGCTACGAGCAGTACTTC. Translated, it gives CASSLSAGGYEQYF. The V and J genes are TRBV27 and TRBJ2-7, with TRBD1 matching over 7 bases. The CDR3 is 14 amino acids. V gave up 0 bases and J gave up 3 bases; unmatched junction bases: 2. The germline gives CDR1 MNHEY, CDR2 SMNVEV (reference sequence).

The table lists this clonotype with a few counts. The CDR3 nucleotides are TGCAGCGTTGACTTACAAAACAATTACTATGGCTACACCTTC. It specifies CSVDLQNNYYGYTF. V usage is TRBV29-1 and J usage is TRBJ1-2; D ambiguous. The CDR3 loop spans 14 amino acids. Trimming took 3 bases from V and 3 from J, leaving 14 bases between them. Germline V gene sequence: CDR1 SQVTM, CDR2 ANQGSEA.

This clonotype occurred a few times. The chain employs TRBV13 and TRBJ1-1; perhaps TRBD1 as D (5 bases). The V and J ends lost 5 bases and 5 bases respectively, with 12 bases between them. Germline CDR1 and CDR2: PRHDT and FYEKMQ (reference sequence). The CDR3 loop spans 13 amino acids. CDR3 nucleotides: TGTGCCAGCAGCCCCGAGGGGCGGACTGAAGCTTTCTTT. It codes for CASSPEGRTEAFF.

V usage is TRBV4-1 and J usage is TRBJ2-1; TRBD2 matches at 10 bases. The V segment lost 5 bases and the J segment 4 bases; nucleotides outside the gene matches: 5. CDR3 length equals 15 residues. Looked up from germline, CDR1 is MGHRA and CDR2 is YSYEKL. The CDR3 sequence: CASSGSGGVYNEQFF. Here the CDR3 DNA reads TGCGCCAGCAGCGGGAGCGGGGGGGTTTACAATGAGCAGTTCTTC.

This clonotype was picked up many times. The J gene is TRBJ2-5, the V gene TRBV20-1; 9 positions agree with TRBD2. The trim removed 6 bases at V and 0 bases at J, leaving 11 bases unmatched. CDR1 is DFQATT, CDR2 SNEGSKA, per germline (reference sequence). The CDR3 extends over 16 amino acids. CDR3 in amino acids: CSATEASGVYQETQYF. The CDR3 nucleotides are TGCAGTGCCACCGAGGCTAGCGGGGTGTACCAAGAGACCCAGTACTTC.

In this sample, this clonotype turned up many times. The chain links TRBV27 to TRBJ2-1; D ambiguous. Trimming took off 0 bases at V and 5 bases at J, with 8 bases between the two ends. CDR3 size: 14 residues. Per the germline V gene, CDR1 is MNHEY and CDR2 is SMNVEV (reference sequence). CDR3 nucleotides: TGTGCCAGCAGTTTATCGTTAAGGGACAATGAGCAGTTCTTC. Amino acid sequence: CASSLSLRDNEQFF.

The sample holds many counts of this clonotype. The chain combines TRBV15 with TRBJ2-2; D is possibly TRBD1 or TRBD2 (5 bases each). Germline-derived CDR1 and CDR2 are LNHNV and YYDKDF (reference sequence). This CDR3 spans 16 amino acids. V lost 0 bases to trimming and J lost 8 bases, with 16 bases between them. The CDR3 sequence: CATSRDLSLGTGELFF. As DNA, the CDR3 is TGTGCCACCAGCAGAGATCTGAGTCTCGGGACGGGGGAGCTGTTTTTT.

In its sample, this clonotype was seen a few times. Its ends do not fully match the called genes, so a read error is possible. This chain uses TRBV2 with TRBJ2-7, with D perhaps matching TRBD1 (6 bases). The CDR3 totals 19 residues. Germline V gives CDR1 SNHLY, CDR2 FYNNEI. As DNA, the CDR3 is TGTGCCTGCAGTTTATTGGGCAGGGGCCCGGAAGCCATCACCTACGAGCAGTACTTC. Amino acids: CACSLLGRGPEAITYEQYF.

The sample holds a few counts of this clonotype. The J gene is TRBJ2-1, the V gene TRBV29-1; 12 nucleotides match TRBD2. V trimming: 7 bases; J trimming: 4 bases; junction bases outside the gene matches: 8. Germline values: CDR1 SQVTM, CDR2 ANQGSEA. The CDR3 has 15 residues. CDR3 amino acids: CSAPGLAGPYNEQFF. The CDR3 coding sequence is TGCAGCGCACCGGGACTAGCGGGCCCATACAATGAGCAGTTCTTC.

This clonotype was detected many times. The chain couples TRBV12-3 or TRBV12-4 to TRBJ2-3; D uncertain. The CDR3 is 14 amino acids. Trimming took 8 bases from V and 2 from J, leaving 14 bases between them. The CDR3 sequence is CASHFGRPTDTQYF. DNA of the CDR3: TGTGCCAGCCATTTCGGGCGACCCACAGATACGCAGTATTTT.

This clonotype was seen many times. This chain uses TRBV29-1 with TRBJ2-1, with D hard to call. Trimming took 6 bases from V and 7 from J, leaving 16 bases between them. CDR1 and CDR2 (germline): SQVTM, ANQGSEA. This CDR3 region has 13 residues. Here the CDR3 DNA reads TGCAGCGTCGGTAGAGTCTCTTTGAATGAGCAGTTCTTC. Residues: CSVGRVSLNEQFF.

This clonotype was detected ten times or more. This rearrangement joins TRBV20-1 to TRBJ2-5; 7 nucleotides align to TRBD1. This CDR3 has 15 amino acids. The germline gives CDR1 DFQATT, CDR2 SNEGSKA (reference sequence). The ends lost 5 bases at V and 5 bases at J; junction bases unmatched: 14. DNA of the CDR3: TGCAGTGCTGCAGGGGGAGTCGATTGGATGGAGACCCAGTACTTC. Its protein product is CSAAGGVDWMETQYF.

The rearrangement links TRBV14 to TRBJ1-6, with 12 bases identical to TRBD1. Germline CDR1 and CDR2: SGHDN and FVKESK. This CDR3 comprises 19 residues. With 1 base clipped from V and 5 bases from J, the junction kept 9 bases outside the gene matches. The DNA for the CDR3 is TGTGCCAGCAGCCAAGCCCTCGGGACAGGGGGCTTCGATAATTCACCCCTCCACTTT. It codes for CASSQALGTGGFDNSPLHF.

The sample holds a few counts of this clonotype. J is TRBJ2-1 and V is TRBV5-1, with 12 bases fitting TRBD2. The CDR3 totals 19 residues. The germline CDR1 and CDR2 sequences are SGHRS and YFSETQ. V lost 0 bases, J lost 7 bases, and 14 bases stayed unmatched. CDR3 bases: TGCGCCAGCAGCTTGGCTGTTGATGCCCCTACTAGCGGGAGGAATGAGCAGTTCTTC. Encoded protein: CASSLAVDAPTSGRNEQFF. Looking up the rest from reference TRBV5-1 and TRBJ2-1 gives the full variable domain: KAGVTQTPRYLIKTRGQQVTLSCSPISGHRSVSWYQQTPGQGLQFLFEYFSETQRNKGNFPGRFSGRQFSNSRSEMNVSTLELGDSALYLCASSLAVDAPTSGRNEQFFGPGTRLTVL.

J is TRBJ1-2 and V is TRBV2; D gene unclear. CDR1 is SNHLY, CDR2 FYNNEI, per germline. This CDR3 contains 14 residues. V lost 4 bases to trimming and J lost 4 bases, with 13 bases between them. The DNA for the CDR3 is TGTGCCAGCAGTGTTAAGGGAGCGGCCTATGGCTACACCTTC. This translates into CASSVKGAAYGYTF. The full variable domain, with the rest looked up from reference TRBV2 and TRBJ1-2, is EPEVTQTPSHQVTQMGQEVILRCVPISNHLYFYWYRQILGQKVEFLVSFYNNEISEKSEIFDDQFSVERPDGSNFTLKIRSTKLEDSAMYFCASSVKGAAYGYTFGSGTRLTVV.

V is TRBV6-2 or TRBV6-3 and J is TRBJ2-7; D gene ambiguous. Germline loops: CDR1 MNHEY, CDR2 SVGEGT. V was clipped by 5 bases and J by 6 bases, with 8 bases between them. The CDR3 has 11 residues. CDR3 DNA sequence: TGTGCCAGCAGTCGTTCGGGCGAGCAGTACTTC. This translates into CASSRSGEQYF.

This clonotype was counted between two and nine times. This chain uses TRBV20-1 with TRBJ2-7; 8 bases are shared with TRBD2. V shed 6 bases and J 5 bases; nucleotides not matched to a gene: 12. The CDR3 contains 14 residues. CDR1 and CDR2 from the germline V gene are DFQATT and SNEGSKA (reference sequence). This CDR3 is CSAGNLAGLNEQYF. As DNA, the CDR3 is TGCAGTGCCGGAAATCTAGCGGGCCTTAACGAGCAGTACTTC.

The CDR3 region has the DNA TGCGCCAGCAGCCAACGGGGGGGCTTTGAAGATACGCAGTATTTT. Translating it yields CASSQRGGFEDTQYF. This chain uses TRBV5-1 with TRBJ2-3; 8 bases are a match to TRBD2. The J segment lost 5 bases and the V segment lost 4 bases, leaving 9 bases of the junction unmatched. CDR3 size: 15 residues. CDR1 is SGHRS and CDR2 is YFSETQ in the germline V gene.

The rearrangement links TRBV11-1 to TRBJ1-5; D unresolved. Trimming stripped 9 bases from V and 3 bases from J, with 3 bases between. Germline CDR1 and CDR2: SGHAT and FQDESV (reference sequence). This CDR3 has 10 residues. The CDR3 DNA follows: TGTGCCAGGATCAATCAGCCCCAGCATTTT. Protein product: CARINQPQHF.

The chain is built from TRBV30 and TRBJ2-7, with D perhaps TRBD2 (6 bases). With 2 bases removed from V and 6 bases from J, the gap between germline ends came to 11 bases. There are 12 residues in the CDR3. Germline V gives CDR1 GTSNPN, CDR2 SVGIG (reference sequence). The CDR3 loop is CAWSILGGEQYF. CDR3 nucleotide sequence: TGTGCCTGGAGTATCCTCGGGGGCGAGCAGTACTTC.

In its sample, this clonotype was seen a few times. V is TRBV20-1 and J is TRBJ2-7; D ambiguous. CDR1 is DFQATT and CDR2 is SNEGSKA in the germline V gene (reference sequence). The V and J ends lost 3 bases and 0 bases respectively, with 12 bases between them. This CDR3 is built from 14 residues. The CDR3, as DNA: TGCAGTGCTAGTCTGATTTTTAGCTCCTACGAGCAGTACTTC. This gives the protein CSASLIFSSYEQYF.

This sequence joins TRBV11-1 and TRBJ2-3, with 10 bases aligning to TRBD2. The CDR3 has 18 amino acids. Germline assignment: CDR1 SGHAT and CDR2 FQDESV (reference sequence). V was clipped by 5 bases and J by 1 base; unmatched bases: 12. CDR3 sequence: CASSNSGGPPRGTDTQYF. The CDR3 region has the DNA TGTGCCAGCAGCAATAGCGGGGGGCCACCCCGCGGCACAGATACGCAGTATTTT.

Only a few counts were recorded for this clonotype. This sequence joins TRBV20-1 and TRBJ1-6; TRBD1 matches at 8 bases. CDR1 is DFQATT, CDR2 SNEGSKA, per germline (reference sequence). J was trimmed by 11 bases and V by 0 bases; bases with no gene match: 9. This CDR3 is 15 amino acids long. CDR3 DNA: TGCAGTGCTAGAGATCGGACAGGGTCGAGGACACCCCTCCACTTT. It encodes CSARDRTGSRTPLHF.

This clonotype has a handful of counts. This chain connects TRBV5-4 to TRBJ2-1; the D gene is possibly TRBD2 (6 bases). V gave up 5 bases and J gave up 4 bases, with 13 bases separating them. This CDR3 comprises 14 residues. Germline values: CDR1 SGHNT, CDR2 YYREEE (reference sequence). The CDR3 nucleotides read TGTGCCAGCAGATTCGGGGACTTGTACAATGAGCAGTTCTTC. Translated, it gives CASRFGDLYNEQFF.